Below, 22 T cell receptor beta chains from the same sample are listed, as sequenced in a study of CD8 T cells in Susac syndrome. Reverse transcription of about 0.45 to 1 ug RNA was performed with random hexamers. Each CDR3 protein gets one entry after TCRdb re-called the immunoSEQ multiplex PCR reads with MiXCR. The sample consists of 200,000 to 250,000 distinct CDR3 sequences, about 93% of them appearing once. Sequences were obtained from CD8+ T cells from PBMCs. The receptors stem from a human donor with multiple sclerosis.

The J gene is TRBJ1-1, the V gene TRBV9, with D possibly TRBD1 on 5 matching bases. CDR3 length: 17 amino acids. Trimming pared 4 bases from V and 1 base from J, leaving 20 bases between. Germline CDR1 SGDLS, CDR2 YYNGEE. CDR3 sequence: CASSPRGTFRGNTEAFF. CDR3 DNA: TGTGCCAGCAGCCCCCGAGGGACCTTCCGCGGGAACACTGAAGCTTTCTTT.

The chain carries TRBV12-3 or TRBV12-4 and TRBJ1-1; D is ambiguous. Trimming pared 1 base from V and 0 bases from J, leaving 15 bases between. This CDR3 has 17 amino acids. The CDR3 sequence: CASSLGEGVGMNTEAFF. DNA for the CDR3: TGTGCCAGCAGTTTAGGGGAGGGAGTAGGAATGAACACTGAAGCTTTCTTT.

This clonotype was observed a single time. The chain combines TRBV5-4 with TRBJ2-3; D is perhaps TRBD1 or TRBD2 (5 bases each). The ends were cut back, 4 bases at V and 7 bases at J, with 13 bases in the middle. The germline V gene encodes CDR1 SGHNT and CDR2 YYREEE (reference sequence). CDR3 length: 13 amino acids. The CDR3 here is CASSPWDANTQYF. The CDR3 DNA reads as TGTGCCAGCAGCCCCTGGGACGCGAATACGCAGTATTTT.

The rearrangement uses TRBV4-1 and TRBJ1-1, with TRBD1 matching over 8 bases. V shed 3 bases, J shed 4 bases, and the junction held 10 bases outside the gene matches. CDR1 is MGHRA and CDR2 is YSYEKL in the germline V gene. The CDR3 covers 16 residues. The CDR3 here is CASSHPPDRVGTEAFF. DNA for the CDR3: TGCGCCAGCAGCCACCCCCCGGACAGGGTGGGCACTGAAGCTTTCTTT.

V usage is TRBV24-1 and J usage is TRBJ2-3; D gene uncertain. There are 13 residues in the CDR3. V gave up 4 bases and J gave up 0 bases, with 4 bases separating them. In germline, CDR1 is KGHDR, CDR2 SFDVKD. CDR3 protein: CATSDPSTDTQYF. The CDR3, as DNA: TGTGCCACCAGTGACCCTAGCACAGATACGCAGTATTTT.

The rearrangement uses TRBV5-1 and TRBJ1-1; D gene unclear. The CDR3 spans 13 residues. Germline V gene lookup returns CDR1 SGHRS and CDR2 YFSETQ. The V end was cut by 4 bases, the J end by 7 bases, with 14 bases between. The CDR3 loop reads CASSPLVGNEAFF. The CDR3 coding sequence is TGCGCCAGCAGCCCTTTAGTAGGGAATGAAGCTTTCTTT.

The CDR3 DNA follows: TGTGCCAGTGGGGACCGTGGAAATGGCTACACCTTC. This sequence encodes CASGDRGNGYTF. The chain has TRBV19 and TRBJ1-2, with D tentatively TRBD1 (5 bases). Germline CDR1 is LNHDA and CDR2 is SQIVND (reference sequence). Between the trimmed V and J ends, which lost 8 bases and 6 bases, there was a span of 13 bases. CDR3 length: 12 amino acids.

This clonotype was seen only a few times. The rearrangement uses TRBV6-5 and TRBJ1-2; 7 nucleotides align to TRBD1. CDR3 length equals 16 residues. CDR1 and CDR2 from the germline V gene are MNHEY and SVGAGI. Trimming removed 1 base from V and 0 bases from J; junction bases left unmatched: 5. CDR3 region: CASSYLQGLANYGYTF. The CDR3 region has the DNA TGTGCCAGCAGTTACTTACAGGGGTTGGCTAACTATGGCTACACCTTC.

The chain uses TRBV28 and TRBJ1-5; 7 nucleotides line up with TRBD1. Germline CDR1 MDHEN, CDR2 SYDVKM. Trimming at V came to 6 bases and at J to 3 bases, leaving 8 bases not matched to a gene. The CDR3 length is 15 residues. In DNA form, the CDR3 reads TGTGCCAGCAGGAGGCGACAGGGACTCAATCAGCCCCAGCATTTT. Translated: CASRRRQGLNQPQHF.

The rearrangement links TRBV7-9 to TRBJ2-1, with TRBD2 as a possible D gene (6 bases). CDR3 length: 13 amino acids. The V end lost 5 bases, the J end lost 7 bases, and 12 bases lay between the germline ends. In germline, CDR1 is SEHNR, CDR2 FQNEAQ (reference sequence). The CDR3 sequence is CASSPSVGNEQFF. Written as DNA, the CDR3 is TGTGCCAGCAGCCCTAGCGTGGGGAATGAGCAGTTCTTC.

This clonotype was found once. Here the CDR3 reads CASSPGTSGRAYEQYF. The DNA for the CDR3 is TGTGCCAGCAGTCCCGGGACTAGCGGGAGGGCCTACGAGCAGTACTTC. The chain has TRBV27 and TRBJ2-7; the match to TRBD2 covers 16 bases. The CDR3 runs 16 residues. V lost 5 bases and J lost 2; bases outside the gene matches: 3. The germline gives CDR1 MNHEY, CDR2 SMNVEV (reference sequence).

The chain uses TRBV7-8 and TRBJ2-7; 7 nucleotides align to TRBD1. CDR1 and CDR2 (germline): SGHVS, FQNEAQ. The ends lost 5 bases at V and 1 base at J; junction bases unmatched: 5. The CDR3 runs to 14 residues. In nucleotides, the CDR3 is TGTGCCAGCAGCCACACAGGGGTTTCCTACGAGCAGTACTTC. Its protein is CASSHTGVSYEQYF.

The chain uses TRBV3-1 and TRBJ1-5; tentatively, D is TRBD1 (5 bases). Germline loops: CDR1 LGHDT, CDR2 YNNKEL (reference sequence). The V end was cut by 0 bases, the J end by 3 bases, with 9 bases between. The CDR3 runs to 15 residues. CDR3 residues: CASSQDGGNNQPQHF. The CDR3 region has the DNA TGTGCCAGCAGCCAAGATGGGGGAAACAATCAGCCCCAGCATTTT.

The chain combines TRBV7-9 with TRBJ2-1; D is perhaps TRBD1 (6 bases). The germline V gene encodes CDR1 SEHNR and CDR2 FQNEAQ (reference sequence). The CDR3 is 15 residues long. Trimming left V 1 base short and J 3 bases short, with 10 bases between. For the CDR3, the DNA is TGTGCCAGCAGCTTAGTTGGGGGCCGCTACAATGAGCAGTTCTTC. Protein sequence: CASSLVGGRYNEQFF. The full variable domain, in which reference TRBV7-9 and TRBJ2-1 provide the parts outside the CDR3, is DTGVSQNPRHKITKRGQNVTFRCDPISEHNRLYWYRQTLGQGPEFLTYFQNEAQLEKSRLLSDRFSAERPKGSFSTLEIQRTEQGDSAMYLCASSLVGGRYNEQFFGPGTRLTVL.

The V gene is TRBV7-9, the J gene TRBJ1-4, with D possibly TRBD1 on 6 matching bases. Germline CDR1 SEHNR, CDR2 FQNEAQ (reference sequence). Trimming left V 1 base short and J 13 bases short, with 13 bases between. The CDR3 is 13 residues long. The CDR3: CASSLGSGGPLFF. The CDR3 nucleotides are TGTGCCAGCAGCTTAGGATCCGGGGGCCCACTGTTTTTT.

This rearrangement joins TRBV27 to TRBJ2-7, with D tentatively TRBD1 or TRBD2 (6 bases each). From germline, CDR1 is MNHEY and CDR2 SMNVEV (reference sequence). Trimming removed 5 bases from V and 4 bases from J, with 18 bases in between. The length of the CDR3 is 15 residues. The CDR3, as DNA: TGTGCCAGCAGTACCAGTGGGGGGCCGCGGTACGAGCAGTACTTC. This translates into CASSTSGGPRYEQYF.

The chain combines TRBV7-2 with TRBJ2-4, with D perhaps TRBD2 (6 bases). The V and J ends lost 4 bases and 9 bases respectively, with 25 bases between them. Per germline, CDR1 SGHTA and CDR2 FQGNSA. The CDR3 extends over 17 amino acids. The CDR3 DNA follows: TGTGCCAGCAGCTACAATGGGGTGGCGGGGCGGAGTGGCATTCAGTACTTC. Its translation: CASSYNGVAGRSGIQYF. The variable domain in full, completed from reference TRBV7-2 and TRBJ2-4, reads GAGVSQSPSNKVTEKGKDVELRCDPISGHTALYWYRQSLGQGLEFLIYFQGNSAPDKSGLPSDRFSAERTGGSVSTLTIQRTQQEDSAVYLCASSYNGVAGRSGIQYFGAGTRLSVL.

The count of this clonotype is one. The rearrangement links TRBV28 to TRBJ2-7, with 9 bases that match TRBD1. The CDR3 totals 15 residues. The junction had 7 bases not matched to a gene; V was cut back by 7 bases and J by 0 bases. CDR1 and CDR2 (germline): MDHEN, SYDVKM. Written as DNA, the CDR3 is TGTGCCAGCATCCTGGGACAGGGAGCCTCCTACGAGCAGTACTTC. Its translation: CASILGQGASYEQYF.

The gene calls are TRBV19 and TRBJ1-1, with D hard to call. With 3 bases removed from V and 2 bases from J, the gap between germline ends came to 13 bases. The length of the CDR3 is 15 residues. Germline V gene sequence: CDR1 LNHDA, CDR2 SQIVND (reference sequence). The CDR3, as DNA: TGTGCCAGTAGTATTACGGAACCGTCTAACACTGAAGCTTTCTTT. It codes for CASSITEPSNTEAFF. Combining the CDR3 with reference TRBV19 and TRBJ1-1 gives the whole variable domain DGGITQSPKYLFRKEGQNVTLSCEQNLNHDAMYWYRQDPGQGLRLIYYSQIVNDFQKGDIAEGYSVSREKKESFPLTVTSAQKNPTAFYLCASSITEPSNTEAFFGQGTRLTVV.

The chain has TRBV9 and TRBJ1-2; TRBD1 matches at 7 bases. The CDR3 length is 14 residues. Per the germline V gene, CDR1 is SGDLS and CDR2 is YYNGEE. V shed 3 bases and J 6 bases; nucleotides not matched to a gene: 8. This CDR3 is CASSATQGGDGYTF. In DNA form, the CDR3 reads TGTGCCAGCAGCGCAACTCAGGGGGGGGATGGCTACACCTTC. The variable domain in full, completed from reference TRBV9 and TRBJ1-2, reads DSGVTQTPKHLITATGQRVTLRCSPRSGDLSVYWYQQSLDQGLQFLIQYYNGEERAKGNILERFSAQQFPDLHSELNLSSLELGDSALYFCASSATQGGDGYTFGSGTRLTVV.

Details on this clonotype: At one end the junction does not follow the germline gene, possibly because of a read error. The chain uses TRBV20-1 and TRBJ2-1, with TRBD2 matching 16 bases. This CDR3 is built from 15 residues. Germline V gives CDR1 DFQATT, CDR2 SNEGSKA (reference sequence). CDR3 protein: CSAPLGLAGGNEQFF. CDR3 DNA sequence: TGCAGTGCTCCGTTGGGACTAGCGGGAGGGAATGAACAGTTCTTC.

The chain carries TRBV29-1 and TRBJ1-1; the D is unclear. Germline assignment: CDR1 SQVTM and CDR2 ANQGSEA. This CDR3 has 11 residues. Trimming pared 2 bases from V and 1 base from J, leaving 2 bases between. The DNA for the CDR3 is TGCAGCGTTGAAAAGAACACTGAAGCTTTCTTT. This encodes CSVEKNTEAFF.